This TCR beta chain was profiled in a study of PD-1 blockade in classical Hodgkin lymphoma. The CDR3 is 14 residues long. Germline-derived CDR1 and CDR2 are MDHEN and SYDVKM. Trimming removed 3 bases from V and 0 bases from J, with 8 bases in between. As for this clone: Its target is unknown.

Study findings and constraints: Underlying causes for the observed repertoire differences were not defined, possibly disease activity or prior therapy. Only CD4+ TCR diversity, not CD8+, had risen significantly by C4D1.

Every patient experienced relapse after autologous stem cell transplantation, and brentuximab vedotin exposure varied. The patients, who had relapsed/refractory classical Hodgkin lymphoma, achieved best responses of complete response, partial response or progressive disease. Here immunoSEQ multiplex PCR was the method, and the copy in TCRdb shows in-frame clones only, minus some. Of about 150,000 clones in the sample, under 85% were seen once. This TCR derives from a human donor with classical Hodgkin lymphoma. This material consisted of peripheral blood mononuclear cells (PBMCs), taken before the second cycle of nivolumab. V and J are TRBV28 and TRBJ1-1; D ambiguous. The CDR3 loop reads CASSFPRVNTEAFF. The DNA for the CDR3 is TGTGCCAGCAGTTTCCCGAGGGTGAACACTGAAGCTTTCTTT.